This entry concerns a single TCR beta chain. No conserved phenylalanine or tryptophan is present at the end of the CDR3, so a read error is the likely explanation. The DNA is omitted, as the CDR3 cannot be located on it reliably, and the CDR3 follows TCRdb's listing. CDR1 and CDR2 (germline): SGHAT, FQNNGV. The CDR3 region is 14 residues in length, termini included. This sample was taken from a study of tumor-infiltrating lymphocytes in primary liver carcinoma. Making TCR beta cDNA involved roughly 500 ng total RNA and a constant-region primer. TCR beta libraries came from three nested multiplex PCR rounds using slightly modified ARM-PCR. Running roughly 10 cycles apiece, the first two PCR rounds relied on TRBV1-TRBV30 forward primers together with a C-beta reverse primer. Via MiXCR, TCRdb re-called the multiplex PCR reads, giving one row per CDR3 protein. The sample lists about 310,000 distinct CDR3 sequences, roughly 60% seen once, with roughly 9% in the top ten.

Both blood RNA, taken from unsorted whole blood, and germline DNA were extracted. Patients carried chronic HBV infection without prior treatment. The rearrangement joins TRBV11-2 to TRBJ2-1; the table calls TRBD2, which could not be checked here. The specimen was peripheral blood. This sequence originates from a man in his forties with primary liver carcinoma and hepatitis B virus infection. This chain's CDR3 is CASSRLTSGDWGFI.